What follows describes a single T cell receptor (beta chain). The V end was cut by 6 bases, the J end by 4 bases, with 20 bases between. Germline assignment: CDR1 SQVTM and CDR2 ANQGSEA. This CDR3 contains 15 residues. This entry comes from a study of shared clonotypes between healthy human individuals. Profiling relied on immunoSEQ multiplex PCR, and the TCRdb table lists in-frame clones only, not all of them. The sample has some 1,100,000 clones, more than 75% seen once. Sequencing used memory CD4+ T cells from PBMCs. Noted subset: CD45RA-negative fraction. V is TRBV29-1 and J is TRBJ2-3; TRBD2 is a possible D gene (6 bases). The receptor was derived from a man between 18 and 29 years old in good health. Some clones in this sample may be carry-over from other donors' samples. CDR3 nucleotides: TGCAGCGTAGCCTTGGGGGGAGGTATGGCAGATACGCAGTATTTT. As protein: CSVALGGGMADTQYF.